Presented here are 5 T cell receptor beta chains from one specimen sequenced in a study of post-analysis software for immune sequencing data. The TCR beta cDNA libraries carried unique molecular identifiers. A single record per CDR3 protein comes from TCRdb applying MiXCR to the PCR reads. The sample has some 160,000 distinct CDR3 sequences; 36% are singletons. This specimen was blood, taken after autologous hematopoietic stem cell transplantation. These receptors all stem from a girl between 5 and 17 years old with multiple sclerosis.

The gene calls are TRBV10-3 and TRBJ2-7, with 7 bases aligning to TRBD1. Unmatched junction bases numbered 11, after V lost 6 bases and J lost 6 bases. Germline CDR1 and CDR2: ENHRY and SYGVKD. The CDR3 sequence is 14 residues long. CDR3 residues: CAIRQRGTVFEQYF. In DNA form, the CDR3 reads TGTGCCATCAGACAGAGGGGGACAGTCTTCGAGCAGTACTTC.

A note on this clonotype: Mismatch with germline at one junction end may stem from a read error. The chain couples TRBV27 to TRBJ1-1; D may be TRBD1 (6 bases). Per germline, CDR1 MNHEY and CDR2 SMNVEV (reference sequence). The CDR3 consists of 14 residues. CDR3 sequence (DNA): TGTGCCAGCAGTTTATCGCCGGGGGGCACTAAAGCTTTCTTT. Translating gives CASSLSPGGTKAFF.

The chain carries TRBV4-1 and TRBJ2-1; D is unresolved. Germline V gene lookup returns CDR1 MGHRA and CDR2 YSYEKL. The ends were cut back, 1 base at V and 6 bases at J, with 13 bases in the middle. This CDR3 comprises 15 residues. CDR3 sequence: CASSQVYIGSNEQFF. The CDR3 nucleotides read TGCGCCAGCAGCCAAGTATATATCGGGTCCAATGAGCAGTTCTTC.

This clonotype was seen a few times. The chain employs TRBV15 and TRBJ2-3, with 8 bases matching TRBD1. Germline V CDR1 and CDR2: LNHNV, YYDKDF (reference sequence). This CDR3 has 15 amino acids. V gave up 2 bases and J gave up 1 base; unmatched junction bases: 2. Here the CDR3 reads CATSRPGQGTDTQYF. The DNA of the CDR3 is TGTGCCACCAGCAGACCGGGACAGGGCACAGATACGCAGTATTTT.

The rearrangement uses TRBV7-9 and TRBJ1-2; D may be TRBD1 (5 bases). V lost 5 bases and J 9 bases, leaving 13 bases between the germline ends. Germline assignment: CDR1 SEHNR and CDR2 FQNEAQ (reference sequence). This CDR3 is 12 amino acids long. This chain's CDR3 is CASSQEGYSYTF. CDR3 DNA: TGTGCCAGCAGCCAGGAGGGGTACAGCTACACCTTC.